These 24 T cell receptor beta chains came from one sample sequenced in a study of cytomegalovirus exposure and HLA in healthy donors. The PCR had 60 Vbeta and 13 Jbeta primers. Assay: immunoSEQ multiplex PCR; the TCRdb copy retains only in-frame clones and omits some. The repertoire holds tens of thousands of clones, with around 80% as singletons. The sample comprised PBMCs. The receptor source for this set is a man aged 30 to 39 in good health and CMV-seronegative.

J is TRBJ2-7 and V is TRBV7-8; TRBD2 might be the D (6 bases). Germline V gives CDR1 SGHVS, CDR2 FQNEAQ. The CDR3 has 16 amino acids. The V and J ends lost 0 bases and 3 bases respectively, with 15 bases between them. CDR3 in amino acids: CASSLAWAAGGYEQYF. For the CDR3, the DNA is TGTGCCAGCAGCTTAGCCTGGGCCGCCGGGGGCTACGAGCAGTACTTC.

This clone turned up a few times. This chain connects TRBV19 to TRBJ1-3; TRBD1 is a possible D gene (6 bases). The germline V gene has CDR1 LNHDA and CDR2 SQIVND (reference sequence). The CDR3 runs to 15 residues. Trimming cost V 3 bases and J 0 bases, with 9 bases left between them. CDR3 region: CASSIDRSSGNTIYF. CDR3 DNA sequence: TGTGCCAGTAGTATCGACAGGAGCTCTGGAAACACCATATATTTT.

The chain carries TRBV11-3 and TRBJ1-4; 9 bases agree with TRBD1. Germline CDR1 is SGHNT and CDR2 is YENEEA. There are 15 residues in the CDR3. V was pared by 5 bases and J by 5 bases, with 6 bases of the junction left unmatched. The CDR3 loop reads CASSPRTGENEKLFF. The CDR3 DNA reads TGTGCCAGCAGCCCGAGGACAGGGGAAAATGAAAAACTGTTTTTT.

The chain couples TRBV25-1 to TRBJ1-4, with D uncertain. This CDR3 comprises 15 residues. Deletions cut 4 bases from V and 5 bases from J, with 14 bases between. Germline lookup yields CDR1 MGHDK and CDR2 SYGVNS. The CDR3 sequence is CASSGRHDSNEKLFF. DNA of the CDR3: TGTGCCAGCAGTGGCCGACACGATTCCAATGAAAAACTGTTTTTT.

The chain carries TRBV5-1 and TRBJ2-5; 15 nucleotides agree with TRBD2. The V segment lost 0 bases and the J segment 2 bases; nucleotides outside the gene matches: 11. Germline loops: CDR1 SGHRS, CDR2 YFSETQ. The CDR3 consists of 20 residues. The CDR3 loop reads CASSLARGLAGGEEQETQYF. For the CDR3, the DNA is TGCGCCAGCAGCTTGGCCAGGGGACTAGCGGGGGGCGAGGAACAAGAGACCCAGTACTTC.

The chain uses TRBV4-3 and TRBJ1-2; the D is unclear. The CDR3 has 15 amino acids. The germline V gene has CDR1 LGHNA and CDR2 YSLEER. Between the trimmed V and J ends, which lost 0 bases and 8 bases, there was a span of 16 bases. The CDR3 region is CASSQEMAAARGYTF. The CDR3 DNA is TGCGCCAGCAGCCAAGAAATGGCCGCCGCGAGGGGCTACACCTTC.

This clone was detected only a few times. The chain employs TRBV29-1 and TRBJ2-2, with D hard to call. CDR1 is SQVTM, CDR2 ANQGSEA, per germline. V gave up 1 base and J gave up 0 bases, with 9 bases separating them. The CDR3 contains 15 residues. The CDR3 here is CSVEGHQANTGELFF. In nucleotides, the CDR3 is TGCAGCGTTGAAGGGCACCAAGCGAACACCGGGGAGCTGTTTTTT.

This rearrangement joins TRBV29-1 to TRBJ1-2, with D tentatively TRBD1 (6 bases). The CDR3 sequence is 14 residues long. Germline CDR1 and CDR2: SQVTM and ANQGSEA. Trimming left V 3 bases short and J 8 bases short, with 19 bases between. The CDR3 protein is CSVDTTKQGRGYTF. CDR3 nucleotides: TGCAGCGTTGACACAACGAAACAGGGACGGGGCTACACCTTC. Full variable domain (missing parts from reference TRBV29-1 and TRBJ1-2): SAVISQKPSRDICQRGTSLTIQCQVDSQVTMMFWYRQQPGQSLTLIATANQGSEATYESGFVIDKFPISRPNLTFSTLTVSNMSPEDSSIYLCSVDTTKQGRGYTFGSGTRLTVV.

J is TRBJ2-1 and V is TRBV18; the D gene is possibly TRBD2 (6 bases). Germline V gene lookup returns CDR1 KGHSH and CDR2 LQKENI. V was clipped by 1 base and J by 5 bases, with 15 bases between them. The CDR3 length is 16 residues. The CDR3 coding sequence is TGTGCCAGCTCACCACTGCGCGGGAACTACGACAATGAGCAGTTCTTC. Translating gives CASSPLRGNYDNEQFF.

This clone was observed a few times. This sequence joins TRBV5-1 and TRBJ2-2; D ambiguous. V was shortened by 4 bases and J by 4 bases, with 14 bases between the two germline ends. The CDR3 consists of 15 residues. CDR1 is SGHRS, CDR2 YFSETQ, per germline. CDR3 sequence: CASSPPSGPTGELFF. The CDR3 DNA reads TGCGCCAGCAGCCCCCCTTCTGGGCCCACCGGGGAGCTGTTTTTT.

V and J are TRBV4-2 and TRBJ2-2; 9 bases fit TRBD2. CDR3 length equals 19 residues. From germline, CDR1 is LGHNA and CDR2 YNFKEQ. V lost 4 bases and J lost 0; bases outside the gene matches: 12. The CDR3 protein is CASSRRLAGTFPNTGELFF. CDR3 in DNA: TGTGCCAGCAGCCGGCGCCTAGCGGGGACCTTCCCGAACACCGGGGAGCTGTTTTTT.

The chain has TRBV4-1 and TRBJ1-5; no firm D call. V was cut by 0 bases and J by 3 bases, with 12 bases left in between. Germline-derived CDR1 and CDR2 are MGHRA and YSYEKL. The CDR3 is made up of 16 amino acids. DNA of the CDR3: TGCGCCAGCAGCCAAGAAGGAGATGGGTTCAATCAGCCCCAGCATTTT. The encoded protein is CASSQEGDGFNQPQHF.

The V and J genes are TRBV19 and TRBJ2-2, with TRBD2 as a possible D gene (7 bases). CDR1 and CDR2 (germline): LNHDA, SQIVND (reference sequence). There are 16 residues in the CDR3. The germline V and J ends were trimmed by 0 bases and 4 bases, with 12 bases remaining between them. The CDR3 spells CASSIDPGGSTGELFF. The CDR3 nucleotides are TGTGCCAGTAGTATAGATCCGGGGGGCAGCACCGGGGAGCTGTTTTTT.

This clone was seen a single time. V gene TRBV7-3 combines with J gene TRBJ1-2; a weak D match, TRBD1 (5 bases). Trimming stripped 1 base from V and 2 bases from J, with 11 bases between. This CDR3 contains 15 residues. The germline gives CDR1 SGHTA, CDR2 FQGTGA. Here the CDR3 DNA reads TGTGCCAGCAGCTTAAGTTCCGACAGAAACTATGGCTACACCTTC. Translation gives CASSLSSDRNYGYTF. Variable domain in full (rest from reference TRBV7-3 and TRBJ1-2): GAGVSQTPSNKVTEKGKYVELRCDPISGHTALYWYRQSLGQGPEFLIYFQGTGAADDSGLPNDRFFAVRPEGSVSTLKIQRTERGDSAVYLCASSLSSDRNYGYTFGSGTRLTVV.

This clone was seen just once. This sequence joins TRBV7-9 and TRBJ2-1, with 7 bases matching TRBD1. The CDR3 runs 19 residues. Germline lookup yields CDR1 SEHNR and CDR2 FQNEAQ (reference sequence). V was clipped by 4 bases and J by 4 bases; unmatched bases: 19. The DNA for the CDR3 is TGTGCCAGCAGCTCCAAAAAAAGTGGGTGGGGACAGAGATACAATGAGCAGTTCTTC. Translated, it gives CASSSKKSGWGQRYNEQFF.

V and J are TRBV9 and TRBJ2-1, with 8 bases matching TRBD1. Germline V gene lookup returns CDR1 SGDLS and CDR2 YYNGEE. The junction had 1 base not matched to a gene; V was cut back by 0 bases and J by 5 bases. The CDR3 contains 14 residues. CDR3 nucleotides: TGTGCCAGCAGCGTAGCCAGGGGGCACAATGAGCAGTTCTTC. Its translation: CASSVARGHNEQFF.

The genes are TRBV10-3 and TRBJ1-1; D is unresolved. This CDR3 region has 11 residues. Germline V CDR1 and CDR2: ENHRY, SYGVKD. V was pared by 6 bases and J by 1 base, with 3 bases between. This CDR3 is CAIRQNTEAFF. The DNA for the CDR3 is TGTGCCATCAGACAGAACACTGAAGCTTTCTTT.

CDR3 region: CASSYGTASYEQYF. In DNA, the CDR3 is TGTGCCAGTAGTTATGGGACAGCTTCCTACGAGCAGTACTTC. The chain employs TRBV19 and TRBJ2-7; 7 bases match TRBD1. Germline CDR1 reads LNHDA; CDR2 reads SQIVND (reference sequence). This CDR3 contains 14 residues. V trimming: 5 bases; J trimming: 1 base; junction bases outside the gene matches: 5.

The V call is TRBV5-4, the J call TRBJ1-1; D ambiguous. The length of the CDR3 is 13 residues. Per germline, CDR1 SGHNT and CDR2 YYREEE (reference sequence). V shed 4 bases and J shed 3 bases, with 10 bases lying between them. The CDR3 nucleotides are TGTGCCAGCAGCCCTCAGGCGTACACTGAAGCTTTCTTT. Protein: CASSPQAYTEAFF.

This chain connects TRBV28 to TRBJ2-1; the match to TRBD1 covers 10 bases. Trimming removed 4 bases from V and 3 bases from J; junction bases left unmatched: 6. The CDR3 is 16 amino acids. Germline V gene lookup returns CDR1 MDHEN and CDR2 SYDVKM. DNA of the CDR3: TGTGCCAGCAGTTGCCCCAGGGACAGGGGCTACAATGAGCAGTTCTTC. This gives the protein CASSCPRDRGYNEQFF.

This clone appeared a few times. J is TRBJ2-3 and V is TRBV14, with TRBD2 matching 9 bases. Per germline, CDR1 SGHDN and CDR2 FVKESK. The length of the CDR3 is 15 residues. J gave up 2 bases and V 3 bases, and 3 bases lay outside the gene matches. Written as DNA, the CDR3 is TGTGCCAGCAGCCAGGGCGGGGGGGTCACAGATACGCAGTATTTT. Its protein is CASSQGGGVTDTQYF.

This clone has only a few counts. The rearrangement joins TRBV29-1 to TRBJ1-3; unclear D gene. V was shortened by 8 bases and J by 2 bases, with 13 bases between the two germline ends. This CDR3 spans 13 amino acids. Germline V gene data show CDR1 as SQVTM and CDR2 as ANQGSEA. The CDR3 nucleotides are TGCAGCTTCATAGACTGGCCTGGAAACACCATATATTTT. It is translated as CSFIDWPGNTIYF.

Note on this clone: The same CDR3 can be traced to other DNA sequences in this sample. This rearrangement joins TRBV19 to TRBJ2-1, with no clear D. This CDR3 contains 15 residues. The germline V and J ends were trimmed by 3 bases and 0 bases, with 9 bases remaining between them. Germline V CDR1 and CDR2: LNHDA, SQIVND (reference sequence). CDR3 loop: CASSISLSSYNEQFF. As DNA, the CDR3 is TGTGCCAGTAGTATCTCCCTGAGCTCCTACAATGAGCAGTTCTTC.

A few counts support this clone. V is TRBV5-4 and J is TRBJ1-1, with D tentatively TRBD1 (5 bases). The germline V gene has CDR1 SGHNT and CDR2 YYREEE (reference sequence). V dropped 4 bases and J dropped 0 bases, with 19 bases sitting between them. The CDR3 totals 17 residues. CDR3 residues: CASSQDFPGRVNTEAFF. CDR3 nucleotide sequence: TGTGCCAGCAGCCAAGATTTCCCCGGCAGGGTGAACACTGAAGCTTTCTTT.